This passage covers 10 T cell receptor beta chains from one sample sequenced in a study of T cell responses to AZD1222 COVID-19 vaccine. The protocol was immunoSEQ multiplex PCR, while the TCRdb copy is restricted to in-frame clones and leaves out a portion. Of more than 95,000 clones listed, about 92% are singletons. The specimen was peripheral blood, collected on day 0 of MenACWY control vaccination. These receptors all come from an adult in good health.

The CDR3 spells CASSFRTEAFF. CDR3 bases: TGTGCCAGCAGCTTTAGGACTGAAGCTTTCTTT. The V gene is TRBV11-1, the J gene TRBJ1-1; the D is unclear. This CDR3 comprises 11 residues. Trimming removed 3 bases from V and 5 bases from J, with 4 bases in between. Looked up from germline, CDR1 is SGHAT and CDR2 is FQDESV (reference sequence).

This rearrangement joins TRBV27 to TRBJ1-2, with D possibly matching TRBD1 (6 bases). The CDR3 length is 16 residues. Germline V gives CDR1 MNHEY, CDR2 SMNVEV (reference sequence). V was cut by 5 bases and J by 4 bases, with 20 bases left in between. CDR3 amino acids: CASSVGGAGRGYGYTF. In DNA, the CDR3 is TGTGCCAGCAGTGTGGGGGGCGCGGGGCGAGGCTATGGCTACACCTTC.

The J gene is TRBJ2-7, the V gene TRBV5-6; TRBD1 matches at 9 bases. V trimming: 4 bases; J trimming: 5 bases; junction bases outside the gene matches: 7. This CDR3 has 14 residues. CDR1 is SGHDT, CDR2 YYEEEE, per germline. The CDR3 loop is CASSDGQGRNEQYF. The CDR3 nucleotides read TGTGCCAGCAGCGATGGACAGGGGAGAAACGAGCAGTACTTC.

This clone appeared a single time. V usage is TRBV27 and J usage is TRBJ2-7, with 9 positions matching TRBD1. The CDR3 totals 14 residues. Losses at the gene ends were 3 bases for V and 2 bases for J; bases not matched to a gene: 2. The germline gives CDR1 MNHEY, CDR2 SMNVEV (reference sequence). The CDR3 DNA reads as TGTGCCAGCAGTTTTAGGACAGGGGCCTACGAGCAGTACTTC. This sequence encodes CASSFRTGAYEQYF.

The chain joins TRBV6-4 to TRBJ1-1; tentative D call: TRBD1 (5 bases). The CDR3 contains 19 residues. CDR1 and CDR2 from the germline V gene are MRHNA and SNTAGT. Trimming cost V 0 bases and J 1 base, with 21 bases left between them. The CDR3 DNA is TGTGCCAGCAGTGACTCGATTCGGGGGAATAAAGCCTGGAACACTGAAGCTTTCTTT. Protein: CASSDSIRGNKAWNTEAFF.

The chain couples TRBV7-9 to TRBJ2-5; D gene unclear. Germline V gives CDR1 SEHNR, CDR2 FQNEAQ (reference sequence). The CDR3 covers 14 residues. Between the trimmed V and J ends, which lost 6 bases and 4 bases, there was a span of 15 bases. CDR3 DNA: TGTGCCAGCAGAAAAGTCACTGGCCGAGAGACCCAGTACTTC. This gives the protein CASRKVTGRETQYF.

This rearrangement joins TRBV24-1 to TRBJ2-7; D is undetermined. This CDR3 comprises 10 residues. Germline loops: CDR1 KGHDR, CDR2 SFDVKD. V lost 3 bases and J lost 5, with 1 base in between. CDR3 coding DNA: TGTGCCACCAGTGATAACGAGCAGTACTTC. This encodes CATSDNEQYF.

The V call is TRBV10-3, the J call TRBJ2-3, with 12 bases that match TRBD2. The J segment lost 3 bases and the V segment lost 0 bases, leaving 4 bases of the junction unmatched. Germline lookup yields CDR1 ENHRY and CDR2 SYGVKD. The CDR3 consists of 17 residues. The CDR3 loop is CAISESRLAGGTDTQYF. The CDR3 DNA follows: TGTGCCATCAGTGAGTCCCGCCTAGCGGGGGGGACAGATACGCAGTATTTT.

V usage is TRBV11-2 and J usage is TRBJ2-1; D is tentatively TRBD1 or TRBD2 (6 bases each). Germline CDR1 reads SGHAT; CDR2 reads FQNNGV. The CDR3 runs 16 residues. V lost 10 bases and J 3 bases, leaving 22 bases between the germline ends. CDR3 bases: TGTGCCACCAAACGGTCCGGGGGCGCTCTCTACAATGAGCAGTTCTTC. The encoded protein is CATKRSGGALYNEQFF.

This chain uses TRBV21-1 with TRBJ2-5; TRBD1 is the table's D call, not checked against the DNA. TRBV21-1 is recorded as a pseudogene. CDR3 length equals 17 residues. Here the CDR3 reads CASSPPWDRDCGETQYF. The CDR3 DNA sequence: TGTGCCAGCAGCCCGCCCTGGGACAGGGATTGCGGAGAGACCCAGTACTTC.